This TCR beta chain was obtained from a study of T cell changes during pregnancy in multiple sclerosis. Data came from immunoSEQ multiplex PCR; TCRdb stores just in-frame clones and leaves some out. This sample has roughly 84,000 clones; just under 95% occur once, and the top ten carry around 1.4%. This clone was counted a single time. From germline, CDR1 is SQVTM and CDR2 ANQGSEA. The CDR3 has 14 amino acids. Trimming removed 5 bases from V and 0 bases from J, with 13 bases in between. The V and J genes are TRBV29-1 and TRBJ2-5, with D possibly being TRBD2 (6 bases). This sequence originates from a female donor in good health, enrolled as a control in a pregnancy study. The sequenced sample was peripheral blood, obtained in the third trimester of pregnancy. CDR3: CSVKLAGHQETQYF. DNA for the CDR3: TGCAGCGTTAAACTAGCAGGGCACCAAGAGACCCAGTACTTC. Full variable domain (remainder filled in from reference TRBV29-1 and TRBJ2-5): SAVISQKPSRDICQRGTSLTIQCQVDSQVTMMFWYRQQPGQSLTLIATANQGSEATYESGFVIDKFPISRPNLTFSTLTVSNMSPEDSSIYLCSVKLAGHQETQYFGPGTRLLVL.